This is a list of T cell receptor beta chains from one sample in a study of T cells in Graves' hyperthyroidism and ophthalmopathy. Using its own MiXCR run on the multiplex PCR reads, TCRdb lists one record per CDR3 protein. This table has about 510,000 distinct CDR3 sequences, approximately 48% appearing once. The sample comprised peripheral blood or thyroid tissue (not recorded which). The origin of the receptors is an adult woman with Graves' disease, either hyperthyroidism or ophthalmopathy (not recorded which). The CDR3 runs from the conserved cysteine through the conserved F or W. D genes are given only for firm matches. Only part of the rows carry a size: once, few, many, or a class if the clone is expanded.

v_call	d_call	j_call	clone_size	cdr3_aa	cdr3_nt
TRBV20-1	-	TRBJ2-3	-	CSARVGRGRRTDTQYF	TGCAGTGCTAGAGTTGGGCGGGGCCGGCGCACAGATACGCAGTATTTT
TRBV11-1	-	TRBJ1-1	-	CASSFYICSARGDRYTEAFF	-
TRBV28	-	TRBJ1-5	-	CASKLRTGRSNQPQHF	TGTGCCAGCAAACTTCGGACTGGGCGGTCTAATCAGCCCCAGCATTTT
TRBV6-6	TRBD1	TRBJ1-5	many	CASSYPGAGGPGDQPQHF	TGTGCCAGCAGTTACCCGGGCGCAGGGGGACCTGGTGATCAGCCCCAGCATTTT
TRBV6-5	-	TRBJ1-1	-	CASRSPQLNTEAFF	TGTGCCAGCCGTTCCCCTCAGCTGAACACTGAAGCTTTCTTT
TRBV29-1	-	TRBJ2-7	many	CSVTGTNAYEQYF	TGCAGCGTGACCGGAACGAACGCCTACGAGCAGTACTTC
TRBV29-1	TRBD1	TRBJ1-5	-	CSVSTGGGQPQHF	TGCAGCGTTTCAACAGGGGGAGGTCAGCCCCAGCATTTT
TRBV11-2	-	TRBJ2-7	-	CASSLAFGTTTSYEQYF	TGTGCCAGCAGCCTCGCGTTTGGGACGACTACTTCCTACGAGCAGTACTTC
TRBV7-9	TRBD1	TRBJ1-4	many	CASSLVGQGSEKLFF	TGTGCCAGCAGCTTAGTAGGACAGGGGAGTGAAAAACTGTTTTTT
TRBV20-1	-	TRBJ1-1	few	CSARGDMSLTEAFF	TGCAGTGCTAGAGGGGACATGAGCCTGACTGAAGCTTTCTTT
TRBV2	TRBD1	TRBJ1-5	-	CASRLGQVNQPQHF	TGTGCCAGCAGATTGGGACAGGTCAATCAGCCCCAGCATTTT
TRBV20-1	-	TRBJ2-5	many	CSAQKKLLRETQYF	TGCAGTGCTCAAAAAAAACTATTGCGAGAGACCCAGTACTTC
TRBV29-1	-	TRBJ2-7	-	CSVAGGNAPYEQYF	TGCAGCGTTGCCGGGGGTAATGCCCCCTACGAGCAGTACTTC
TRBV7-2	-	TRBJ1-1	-	CASSPMGTEAFF	TGTGCCAGCTCCCCCATGGGGACTGAAGCTTTCTTT
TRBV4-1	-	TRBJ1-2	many	CASSQEPIRGWGYTF	TGCGCCAGCAGCCAAGAACCCATAAGAGGATGGGGCTACACCTTC
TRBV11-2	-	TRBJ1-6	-	CASSQVQGSYNSPLHF	TGTGCCAGCAGCCAAGTGCAGGGGTCCTATAATTCACCCCTCCACTTT
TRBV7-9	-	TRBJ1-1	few	CASSLGETEAFF	TGTGCCAGCAGCTTAGGAGAAACTGAAGCTTTCTTT
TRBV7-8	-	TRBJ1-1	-	CASSLETALNTEAFF	TGTGCCAGCAGCTTAGAGACAGCCCTGAACACTGAAGCTTTCTTT
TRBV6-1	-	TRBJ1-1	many	CASSEAGGPTEAFF	TGTGCCAGCAGTGAAGCGGGGGGTCCGACTGAAGCTTTCTTT
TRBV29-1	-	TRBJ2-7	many	CSVGLDYEQYF	TGCAGCGTTGGACTAGATTACGAGCAGTACTTC
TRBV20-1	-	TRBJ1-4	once	CSARGIWAYNEKLFF	TGCAGTGCTAGAGGGATCTGGGCGTACAATGAAAAACTGTTTTTT
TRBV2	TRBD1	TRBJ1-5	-	CASSVRGSQGEHF	TGTGCCAGCAGTGTCCGGGGGAGTCAGGGGGAGCATTTT
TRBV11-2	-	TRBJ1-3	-	CASSNGGWDTIYF	TGTGCCAGCAGCAACGGGGGTTGGGACACCATATATTTT
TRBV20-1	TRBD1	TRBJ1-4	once	CSAGDREKLFF	TGCAGTGCAGGGGACAGGGAAAAACTGTTTTTT
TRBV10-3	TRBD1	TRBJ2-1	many	CAISMTGGVTNEQFF	TGTGCCATCAGTATGACAGGGGGGGTCACCAATGAGCAGTTCTTC
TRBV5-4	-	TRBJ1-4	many	CASSLGMQDEKLFF	TGTGCCAGCAGCTTAGGGATGCAGGACGAAAAACTGTTTTTT
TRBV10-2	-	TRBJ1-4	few	CASSGHATSEKLFF	TGCGCCAGCAGTGGACACGCGACTAGTGAAAAACTGTTTTTT
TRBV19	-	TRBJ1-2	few	CASSIDSLTDYGYTF	TGTGCCAGTAGTATTGATTCGTTGACAGACTATGGCTACACCTTC
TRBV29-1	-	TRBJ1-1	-	CSVDYLGQLRLNTEAFF	TGCAGCGTTGATTATTTAGGACAGCTGAGATTGAACACTGAAGCTTTCTTT
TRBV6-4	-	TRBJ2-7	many	CASRWIGNSYEQYF	TGTGCCAGCAGATGGATCGGGAATTCCTACGAGCAGTACTTC
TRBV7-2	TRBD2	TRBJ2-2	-	CASSRLAAVPGELFF	TGTGCCAGCAGTCGACTAGCGGCGGTCCCCGGGGAGCTGTTTTTT
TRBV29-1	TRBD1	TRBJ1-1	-	CSVEYWDREAGLDTEAFF	TGCAGCGTTGAGTATTGGGACAGGGAGGCAGGTTTGGACACTGAAGCTTTCTTT
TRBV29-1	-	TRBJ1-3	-	CSVEGPLPGGNAIYF	TGCAGCGTTGAAGGCCCCCTGCCCGGGGGAAACGCCATATATTTT
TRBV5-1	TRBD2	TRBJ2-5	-	CASSLALAGGHETQYF	TGCGCCAGCAGCTTGGCCCTAGCGGGAGGGCACGAGACCCAGTACTTC
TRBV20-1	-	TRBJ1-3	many	CSGSRGGPGNTIYF	TGCAGTGGGTCTCGGGGGGGGCCAGGAAACACCATATATTTT
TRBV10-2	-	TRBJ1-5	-	CASSEFGAGLDQPQHF	TGCGCCAGCAGTGAGTTCGGGGCAGGGCTGGATCAGCCCCAGCATTTT
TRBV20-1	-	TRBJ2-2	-	CSARTQDGELFF	TGCAGTGCTAGAACCCAGGACGGGGAGCTGTTTTTT
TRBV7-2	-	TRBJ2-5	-	CASSIARGGETQYF	TGTGCCAGCAGCATTGCCAGGGGAGGGGAGACCCAGTACTTC
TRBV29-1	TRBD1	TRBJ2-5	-	CSLDRGFVETQYF	TGCAGCTTGGACAGGGGGTTTGTGGAGACCCAGTACTTC
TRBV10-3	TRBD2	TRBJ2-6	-	CAISDRPGTSGVRGANVLTF	TGTGCCATCAGTGACCGCCCTGGGACTAGCGGGGTCCGTGGGGCCAACGTCCTGACTTTC
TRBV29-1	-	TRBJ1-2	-	CGAGTGYTEAFFGYTF	-
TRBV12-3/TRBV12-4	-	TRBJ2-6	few	CASSFAGSGANVLTF	TGTGCCAGCAGTTTTGCGGGGTCTGGGGCCAACGTCCTGACTTTC